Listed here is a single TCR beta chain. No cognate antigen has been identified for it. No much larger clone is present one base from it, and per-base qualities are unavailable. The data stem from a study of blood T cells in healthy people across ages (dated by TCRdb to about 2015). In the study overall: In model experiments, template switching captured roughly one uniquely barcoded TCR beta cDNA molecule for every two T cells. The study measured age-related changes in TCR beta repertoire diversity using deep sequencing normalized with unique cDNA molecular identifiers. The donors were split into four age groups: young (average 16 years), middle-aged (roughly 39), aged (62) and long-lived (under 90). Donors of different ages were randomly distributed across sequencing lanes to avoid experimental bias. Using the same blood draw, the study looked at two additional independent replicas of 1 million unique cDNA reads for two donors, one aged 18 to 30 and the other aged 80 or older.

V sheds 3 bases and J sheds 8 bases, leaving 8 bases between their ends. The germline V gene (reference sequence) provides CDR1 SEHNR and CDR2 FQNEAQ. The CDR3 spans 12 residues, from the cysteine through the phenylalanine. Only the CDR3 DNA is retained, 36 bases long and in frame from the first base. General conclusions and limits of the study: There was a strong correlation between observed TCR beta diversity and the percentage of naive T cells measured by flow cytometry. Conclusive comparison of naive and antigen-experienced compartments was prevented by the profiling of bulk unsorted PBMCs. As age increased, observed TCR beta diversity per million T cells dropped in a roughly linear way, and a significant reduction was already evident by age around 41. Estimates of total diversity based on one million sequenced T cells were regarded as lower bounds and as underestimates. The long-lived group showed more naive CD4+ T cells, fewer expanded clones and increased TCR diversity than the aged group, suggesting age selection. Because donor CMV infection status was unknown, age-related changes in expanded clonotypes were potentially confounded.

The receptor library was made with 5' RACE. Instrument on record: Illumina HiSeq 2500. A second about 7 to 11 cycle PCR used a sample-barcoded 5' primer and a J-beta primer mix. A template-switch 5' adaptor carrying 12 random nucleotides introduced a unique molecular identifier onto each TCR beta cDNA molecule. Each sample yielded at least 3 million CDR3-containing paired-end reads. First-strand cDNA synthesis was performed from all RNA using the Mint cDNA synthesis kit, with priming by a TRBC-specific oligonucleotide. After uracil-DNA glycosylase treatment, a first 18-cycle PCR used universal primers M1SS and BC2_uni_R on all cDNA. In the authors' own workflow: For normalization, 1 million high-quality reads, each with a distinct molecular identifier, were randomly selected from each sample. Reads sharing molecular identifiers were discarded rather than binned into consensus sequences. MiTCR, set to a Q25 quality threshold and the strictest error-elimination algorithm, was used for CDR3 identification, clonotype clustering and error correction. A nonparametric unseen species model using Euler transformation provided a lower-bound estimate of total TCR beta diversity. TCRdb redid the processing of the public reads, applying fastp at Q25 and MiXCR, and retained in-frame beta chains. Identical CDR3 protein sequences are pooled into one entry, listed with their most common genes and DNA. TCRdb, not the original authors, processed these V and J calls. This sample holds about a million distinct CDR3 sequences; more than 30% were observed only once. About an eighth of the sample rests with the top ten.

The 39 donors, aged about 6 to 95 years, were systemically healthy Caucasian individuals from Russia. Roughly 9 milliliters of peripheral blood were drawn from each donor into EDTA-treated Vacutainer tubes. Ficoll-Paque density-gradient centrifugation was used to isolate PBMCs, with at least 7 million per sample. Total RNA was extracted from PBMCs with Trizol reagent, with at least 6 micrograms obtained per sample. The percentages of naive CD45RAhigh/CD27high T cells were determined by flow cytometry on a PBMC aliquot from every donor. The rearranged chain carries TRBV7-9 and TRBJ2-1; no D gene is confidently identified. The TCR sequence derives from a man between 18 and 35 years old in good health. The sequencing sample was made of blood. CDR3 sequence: CASSLKGYEQFF. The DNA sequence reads TGTGCCAGCAGCTTGAAAGGATATGAGCAGTTCTTC.